This passage covers 29 T cell receptor beta chains from one sample sequenced in a study of cytomegalovirus exposure and HLA in healthy donors. In the PCR, 60 Vbeta and 13 Jbeta primers were used. Libraries were prepared by immunoSEQ multiplex PCR; TCRdb keeps only in-frame clonotypes and omits some of them. The table lists 200,000 or so clones, around 83% of them singletons. Sequencing input: PBMCs. The receptors were sampled from a girl between 10 and 17 years old in good health and CMV-seronegative.

This clone was detected only a few times. The chain has TRBV28 and TRBJ1-1, with D maybe TRBD1 (5 bases). There are 19 residues in the CDR3. In germline, CDR1 is MDHEN, CDR2 SYDVKM. The V end was cut by 1 base, the J end by 4 bases, with 25 bases between. For the CDR3, the DNA is TGTGCCAGCAGTTTATACGGGGGGGAGGGCAACTACCTGGGCACTGAAGCTTTCTTT. Its protein is CASSLYGGEGNYLGTEAFF. Based on the CDR3 plus reference TRBV28 and TRBJ1-1, the full variable domain is DVKVTQSSRYLVKRTGEKVFLECVQDMDHENMFWYRQDPGLGLRLIYFSYDVKMKEKGDIPEGYSVSREKKERFSLILESASTNQTSMYLCASSLYGGEGNYLGTEAFFGQGTRLTVV.

The V gene is TRBV5-8, the J gene TRBJ1-1; D is uncertain. The CDR3 totals 13 residues. CDR1 and CDR2 (germline): SGHTS, YDEGEE. Trimming pared 3 bases from V and 4 bases from J, leaving 10 bases between. CDR3 loop: CASSSGFGTEAFF. CDR3 nucleotides: TGTGCCAGCAGCTCTGGTTTCGGCACTGAAGCTTTCTTT.

The genes are TRBV9 and TRBJ2-3; 10 nucleotides line up with TRBD1. The CDR3 has 16 residues. J was trimmed by 6 bases and V by 4 bases; bases with no gene match: 11. CDR1 and CDR2 (germline): SGDLS, YYNGEE. The CDR3 sequence: CASSLGGTGAIDTQYF. For the CDR3, the DNA is TGTGCCAGCAGCTTGGGGGGGACAGGGGCCATCGATACGCAGTATTTT.

This clone was seen a few times. The chain is built from TRBV28 and TRBJ1-1; tentatively, D is TRBD1 (6 bases). CDR1 is MDHEN and CDR2 is SYDVKM in the germline V gene. V dropped 3 bases and J dropped 4 bases, with 18 bases sitting between them. CDR3 size: 16 residues. CDR3 sequence: CASSLWGRGYGTEAFF. CDR3 coding DNA: TGTGCCAGCAGTTTGTGGGGGCGCGGGTATGGCACTGAAGCTTTCTTT.

CDR3 nucleotides: TGTGCCAGTAGTTCTTCAGCTGGAGGTGGCTACACCTTC. It codes for CASSSSAGGGYTF. The V call is TRBV19, the J call TRBJ1-2, with unresolved D. V dropped 5 bases and J dropped 7 bases, with 14 bases sitting between them. The V gene's germline CDR1 is LNHDA and CDR2 SQIVND (reference sequence). CDR3 length: 13 residues. The variable domain in full, completed from reference TRBV19 and TRBJ1-2, reads DGGITQSPKYLFRKEGQNVTLSCEQNLNHDAMYWYRQDPGQGLRLIYYSQIVNDFQKGDIAEGYSVSREKKESFPLTVTSAQKNPTAFYLCASSSSAGGGYTFGSGTRLTVV.

The chain combines TRBV27 with TRBJ1-1, with unresolved D. The CDR3 has 15 residues. Germline values: CDR1 MNHEY, CDR2 SMNVEV (reference sequence). V was clipped by 6 bases and J by 1 base, with 15 bases between them. Written as DNA, the CDR3 is TGTGCCAGCAGGGCGGAAGCAAGCCGGAACACTGAAGCTTTCTTT. Translation: CASRAEASRNTEAFF.

This chain uses TRBV6-5 with TRBJ2-2; D ambiguous. Looked up from germline, CDR1 is MNHEY and CDR2 is SVGAGI. The CDR3 covers 12 residues. The V and J ends lost 6 bases and 4 bases respectively, with 6 bases between them. In nucleotides, the CDR3 is TGTGCCAGCAGGCAGGTCACCGGGGAGCTGTTTTTT. The encoded protein is CASRQVTGELFF.

This chain connects TRBV13 to TRBJ1-5; a possible D gene is TRBD1 (6 bases). The CDR3 extends over 14 amino acids. CDR1 and CDR2 (germline): PRHDT, FYEKMQ (reference sequence). The V and J ends lost 6 bases and 9 bases respectively, with 18 bases between them. The CDR3 is CASSQQGKLAPQHF. Here the CDR3 DNA reads TGTGCCAGCAGTCAACAGGGTAAATTAGCGCCCCAGCATTTT.

This clone was seen a single time. The chain is built from TRBV28 and TRBJ2-7, with D perhaps matching TRBD1 (5 bases). This CDR3 has 14 residues. Germline CDR1 and CDR2: MDHEN and SYDVKM. V lost 2 bases, J lost 4 bases, and 12 bases lay in between. The DNA of the CDR3 is TGTGCCAGCAGTTTAACCCAGGGAACGTACGAGCAGTACTTC. Protein: CASSLTQGTYEQYF.

The gene calls are TRBV6-5 and TRBJ1-1; no clear D. Germline CDR1 reads MNHEY; CDR2 reads SVGAGI. The CDR3 is made up of 12 amino acids. The germline V and J ends were trimmed by 3 bases and 5 bases, with 7 bases remaining between them. The CDR3 sequence is CASSYDWTEAFF. As DNA, the CDR3 is TGTGCCAGCAGTTATGACTGGACTGAAGCTTTCTTT.

This clone came up a few times. The chain couples TRBV19 to TRBJ2-2; 7 nucleotides align to TRBD1. V was clipped by 5 bases and J by 1 base; unmatched bases: 10. The CDR3 loop spans 17 amino acids. Germline V gene data show CDR1 as LNHDA and CDR2 as SQIVND (reference sequence). The CDR3 protein is CASSLHYRGRNTGELFF. For the CDR3, the DNA is TGTGCCAGTAGTCTACACTACAGGGGACGGAACACCGGGGAGCTGTTTTTT.

V usage is TRBV9 and J usage is TRBJ2-3, with D possibly being TRBD2 (6 bases). This CDR3 has 13 amino acids. The V and J ends lost 3 bases and 4 bases respectively, with 9 bases between them. Germline loops: CDR1 SGDLS, CDR2 YYNGEE. The CDR3 is CASSAGLPDTQYF. Here the CDR3 DNA reads TGTGCCAGCAGCGCCGGACTACCAGATACGCAGTATTTT.

The V call is TRBV7-9, the J call TRBJ1-2; D not resolved. The CDR3 runs to 12 residues. In germline, CDR1 is SEHNR, CDR2 FQNEAQ (reference sequence). V shed 4 bases and J shed 4 bases, with 7 bases lying between them. The CDR3 protein is CASSSRIYGYTF. In nucleotides, the CDR3 is TGTGCCAGCAGCTCGAGGATCTATGGCTACACCTTC.

This clone was counted between two and nine times. The J gene is TRBJ2-1, the V gene TRBV28; D is possibly TRBD1 (5 bases). CDR3 length: 13 amino acids. Germline V gives CDR1 MDHEN, CDR2 SYDVKM. V gave up 6 bases and J gave up 4 bases, with 10 bases separating them. CDR3 bases: TGTGCCAGCAGGCCTGACAGTTACAATGAGCAGTTCTTC. Translated: CASRPDSYNEQFF. The full variable domain, its missing parts supplied by reference TRBV28 and TRBJ2-1, is DVKVTQSSRYLVKRTGEKVFLECVQDMDHENMFWYRQDPGLGLRLIYFSYDVKMKEKGDIPEGYSVSREKKERFSLILESASTNQTSMYLCASRPDSYNEQFFGPGTRLTVL.

Comments on this clone: One junction end disagrees with the germline gene, perhaps due to a read error. The chain recombines TRBV27 with TRBJ2-7; TRBD2 aligns across 9 bases. Germline CDR1 MNHEY, CDR2 SMNVEV (reference sequence). CDR3 length: 15 amino acids. The CDR3 sequence is CASKLKAGGGYEQHF. For the CDR3, the DNA is TGTGCCAGCAAATTAAAAGCGGGAGGAGGCTACGAGCAGCACTTC.

V usage is TRBV9 and J usage is TRBJ2-7; 7 bases are shared with TRBD2. V was pared by 0 bases and J by 3 bases, with 9 bases of the junction left unmatched. The V gene's germline CDR1 is SGDLS and CDR2 YYNGEE. The CDR3 runs to 16 residues. Written as DNA, the CDR3 is TGTGCCAGCAGCGTAGAATCGGCTAGCGGTCTCTACGAGCAGTACTTC. As protein: CASSVESASGLYEQYF.

The CDR3 spells CASSLAGFSTATNTEAFF. The DNA of the CDR3 is TGTGCCAGCAGCTTAGCCGGATTCTCGACAGCCACGAACACTGAAGCTTTCTTT. This sequence joins TRBV7-9 and TRBJ1-1, with D possibly being TRBD1 (5 bases). CDR1 is SEHNR, CDR2 FQNEAQ, per germline (reference sequence). This CDR3 region has 18 residues. The V gene lost 0 bases and the J gene lost 1 base, with 18 bases spanning the gap.

This clone was seen once. The V and J genes are TRBV19 and TRBJ2-1, with D perhaps TRBD2 (6 bases). There are 17 residues in the CDR3. Per germline, CDR1 LNHDA and CDR2 SQIVND (reference sequence). V lost 3 bases, J lost 9 bases, and 24 bases lay in between. CDR3 coding DNA: TGTGCCAGTAGTATGAGCGGATGGGACTTTCCTCCCGCTGAGCAGTTCTTC. Translation gives CASSMSGWDFPPAEQFF. Based on the CDR3 plus reference TRBV19 and TRBJ2-1, the full variable domain is DGGITQSPKYLFRKEGQNVTLSCEQNLNHDAMYWYRQDPGQGLRLIYYSQIVNDFQKGDIAEGYSVSREKKESFPLTVTSAQKNPTAFYLCASSMSGWDFPPAEQFFGPGTRLTVL.

The chain combines TRBV20-1 with TRBJ2-7; D might be TRBD1 (6 bases). Looked up from germline, CDR1 is DFQATT and CDR2 is SNEGSKA (reference sequence). CDR3 length: 11 residues. Between the trimmed V and J ends, which lost 1 base and 6 bases, there was a span of 7 bases. In DNA, the CDR3 is TGCAGTGCTAGAGTAGGGGGCGAGCAGTACTTC. This gives the protein CSARVGGEQYF.

The chain employs TRBV7-8 and TRBJ2-7; 7 bases match TRBD1. Looked up from germline, CDR1 is SGHVS and CDR2 is FQNEAQ. V shed 4 bases and J 5 bases; nucleotides not matched to a gene: 14. CDR3 size: 16 residues. The CDR3 DNA is TGTGCCAGCAGCTCTTGGGACAGAGAAGGATCGAACGAGCAGTACTTC. It is translated as CASSSWDREGSNEQYF. The whole variable domain, remainder taken from reference TRBV7-8 and TRBJ2-7, is GAGVSQSPRYKVAKRGQDVALRCDPISGHVSLFWYQQALGQGPEFLTYFQNEAQLDKSGLPSDRFFAERPEGSVSTLKIQRTQQEDSAVYLCASSSWDREGSNEQYFGPGTRLTVT.

This chain connects TRBV30 to TRBJ2-5; the D gene is possibly TRBD2 (6 bases). The CDR3 runs to 14 residues. Between the trimmed V and J ends, which lost 1 base and 3 bases, there was a span of 12 bases. Germline CDR1 is GTSNPN and CDR2 is SVGIG (reference sequence). CDR3 nucleotide sequence: TGTGCCTGGAGTGAGACTAGTCCCAAAGAGACCCAGTACTTC. It translates to CAWSETSPKETQYF.

This chain connects TRBV7-9 to TRBJ2-7; TRBD2 matches at 10 bases. Germline CDR1 reads SEHNR; CDR2 reads FQNEAQ (reference sequence). The CDR3 runs 18 residues. V was pared by 4 bases and J by 5 bases, with 17 bases of the junction left unmatched. DNA for the CDR3: TGTGCCAGCAGCTCTCGAGGGGGGAGCCCTAGCGGGAGTAACGAGCAGTACTTC. Translated, it gives CASSSRGGSPSGSNEQYF.

The genes are TRBV5-1 and TRBJ2-6; 8 positions agree with TRBD1. The V gene's germline CDR1 is SGHRS and CDR2 YFSETQ. V gave up 3 bases and J gave up 0 bases; unmatched junction bases: 14. The CDR3 has 20 amino acids. In DNA, the CDR3 is TGCGCCAGCAGCTGGGGGACGACAGGGGCCCAAACCTCTGGGGCCAACGTCCTGACTTTC. This gives the protein CASSWGTTGAQTSGANVLTF.

The rearrangement links TRBV6-1 to TRBJ1-1; unclear D gene. CDR1 and CDR2 (germline): MNHNS, SASEGT. V was clipped by 9 bases and J by 3 bases, with 11 bases between them. There are 12 residues in the CDR3. The CDR3 here is CASWRADTEAFF. Here the CDR3 DNA reads TGTGCCAGTTGGAGGGCAGACACTGAAGCTTTCTTT.

J is TRBJ2-5 and V is TRBV30; 7 bases match TRBD2. The DNA matches TRBJ2-7 better at its end, which makes the J call doubtful. The CDR3 is 14 amino acids. In germline, CDR1 is GTSNPN, CDR2 SVGIG (reference sequence). CDR3 region: CAWSPRTRAVEQYF. The CDR3 DNA reads TGTGCCTGGAGTCCCAGGACTAGGGCGGTCGAGCAGTACTTC.

The CDR3 DNA reads as TGTGCCAGCAGCTTAAGGAGTTTCACCCCGAGGGTAAATGAGCAGTTCTTC. This translates into CASSLRSFTPRVNEQFF. This rearrangement joins TRBV7-2 to TRBJ2-1; weak D call: TRBD2 (5 bases). Per germline, CDR1 SGHTA and CDR2 FQGNSA. Deletions cut 2 bases from V and 7 bases from J, with 21 bases between. The CDR3 extends over 17 amino acids.

J is TRBJ1-3 and V is TRBV19; 8 nucleotides agree with TRBD1. J lost 4 bases, V lost 3 bases, and 14 bases had no gene match. This CDR3 contains 18 residues. Germline V gene sequence: CDR1 LNHDA, CDR2 SQIVND (reference sequence). The CDR3 DNA reads as TGTGCCAGTAGTATGCTCCCGACAGGGGCCAAGTCGGGAAACACCATATATTTT. Amino acids: CASSMLPTGAKSGNTIYF. Full variable domain (remainder filled in from reference TRBV19 and TRBJ1-3): DGGITQSPKYLFRKEGQNVTLSCEQNLNHDAMYWYRQDPGQGLRLIYYSQIVNDFQKGDIAEGYSVSREKKESFPLTVTSAQKNPTAFYLCASSMLPTGAKSGNTIYFGEGSWLTVV.

The gene calls are TRBV19 and TRBJ1-2, with 11 nucleotides matching TRBD1. CDR1 is LNHDA and CDR2 is SQIVND in the germline V gene (reference sequence). V shed 4 bases and J 4 bases; nucleotides not matched to a gene: 8. This CDR3 comprises 16 residues. In DNA form, the CDR3 reads TGTGCCAGTAGTACGAGACCCGGACAGGGGGCCTATGGCTACACCTTC. This encodes CASSTRPGQGAYGYTF.

This chain connects TRBV19 to TRBJ1-3, with TRBD1 matching over 7 bases. V gave up 5 bases and J gave up 0 bases; unmatched junction bases: 7. In germline, CDR1 is LNHDA, CDR2 SQIVND (reference sequence). The CDR3 length is 16 residues. This CDR3 is CASSRQGALSGNTIYF. The CDR3 DNA reads as TGTGCCAGTAGTCGACAGGGAGCCCTCTCTGGAAACACCATATATTTT.